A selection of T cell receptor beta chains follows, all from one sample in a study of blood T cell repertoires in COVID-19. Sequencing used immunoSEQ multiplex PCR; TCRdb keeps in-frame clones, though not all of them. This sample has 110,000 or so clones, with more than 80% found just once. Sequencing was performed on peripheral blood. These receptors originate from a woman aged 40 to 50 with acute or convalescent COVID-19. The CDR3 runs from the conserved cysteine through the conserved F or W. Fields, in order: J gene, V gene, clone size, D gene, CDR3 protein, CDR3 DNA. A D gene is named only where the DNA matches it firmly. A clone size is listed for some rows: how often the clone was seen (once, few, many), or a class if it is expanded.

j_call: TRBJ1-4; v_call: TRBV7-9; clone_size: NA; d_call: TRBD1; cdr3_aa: CASSLYQGEVEKLFF; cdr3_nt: TGTGCCAGCAGCTTATATCAGGGGGAGGTTGAAAAACTGTTTTTT
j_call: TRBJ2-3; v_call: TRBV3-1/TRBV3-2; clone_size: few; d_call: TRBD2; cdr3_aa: CASSKGLPRTTDTQYF; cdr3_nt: TGTGCCAGCAGCAAGGGACTACCGCGAACCACAGATACGCAGTATTTT
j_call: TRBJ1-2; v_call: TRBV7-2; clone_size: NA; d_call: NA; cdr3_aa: CASSSQADFGGYTF; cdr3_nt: TGTGCCAGCAGCTCCCAGGCGGACTTCGGGGGCTACACCTTC
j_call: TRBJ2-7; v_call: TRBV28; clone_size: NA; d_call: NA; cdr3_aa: CASSSSLDLYEQYF; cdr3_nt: TGTGCCAGCAGTTCCTCGCTAGATCTTTACGAGCAGTACTTC
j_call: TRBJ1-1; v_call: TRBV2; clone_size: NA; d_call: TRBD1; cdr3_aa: CASTPDRVNTEAFF; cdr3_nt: TGTGCCAGCACCCCGGACAGGGTGAACACTGAAGCTTTCTTT
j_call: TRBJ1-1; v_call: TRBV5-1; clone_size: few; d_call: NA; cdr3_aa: CASSLLVGGTEAFF; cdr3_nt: TGCGCCAGCAGCTTGTTGGTAGGGGGCACTGAAGCTTTCTTT
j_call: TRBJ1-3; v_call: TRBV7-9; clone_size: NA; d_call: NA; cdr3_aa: CASSTAKQGPGNTIYF; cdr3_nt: TGTGCCAGCAGCACGGCCAAACAGGGACCTGGAAACACCATATATTTT
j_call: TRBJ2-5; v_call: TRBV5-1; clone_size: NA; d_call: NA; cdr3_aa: CASSLAAGELETQYF; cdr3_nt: TGCGCCAGCAGCTTGGCGGCAGGGGAACTCGAGACCCAGTACTTC
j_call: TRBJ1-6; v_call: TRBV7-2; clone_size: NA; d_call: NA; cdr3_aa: CASSLRGTSYNSPLHF; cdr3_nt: TGTGCCAGCAGCTTACGGGGAACGTCGTATAATTCACCCCTCCACTTT
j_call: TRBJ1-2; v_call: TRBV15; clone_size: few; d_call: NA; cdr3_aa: CATSRVKGEGYTF; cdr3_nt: TGTGCCACCAGCAGAGTAAAGGGGGAGGGCTACACCTTC
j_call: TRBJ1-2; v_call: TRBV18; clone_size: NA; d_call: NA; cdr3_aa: CASSPGAGRYGYTF; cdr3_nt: TGTGCCAGCTCACCGGGCGCAGGGCGGTATGGCTACACCTTC
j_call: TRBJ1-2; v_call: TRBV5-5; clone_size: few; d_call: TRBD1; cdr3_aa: CASSAGTGGNYGYTF; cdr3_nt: TGTGCCAGCAGCGCGGGGACAGGGGGTAACTATGGCTACACCTTC
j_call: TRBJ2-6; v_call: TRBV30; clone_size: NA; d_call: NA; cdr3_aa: CAWSVSPVGSGANVLTF; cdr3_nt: TGTGCCTGGAGTGTAAGTCCCGTCGGTTCTGGGGCCAACGTCCTGACTTTC
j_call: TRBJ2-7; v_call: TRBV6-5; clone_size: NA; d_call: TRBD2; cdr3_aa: CASSRPATSVRQYF; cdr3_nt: TGTGCCAGCAGTAGACCAGCGACTAGCGTCCGGCAGTACTTC
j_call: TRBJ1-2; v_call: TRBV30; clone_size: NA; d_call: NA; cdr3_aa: CAWSVLVTNYGYTF; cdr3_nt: TGTGCCTGGAGTGTACTCGTCACTAACTATGGCTACACCTTC
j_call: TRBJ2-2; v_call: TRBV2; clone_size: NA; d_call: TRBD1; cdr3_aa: CASKGQTGGGGELFF; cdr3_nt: TGTGCCAGCAAGGGACAGACAGGGGGTGGCGGGGAGCTGTTTTTT
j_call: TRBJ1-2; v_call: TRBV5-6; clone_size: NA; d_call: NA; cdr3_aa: CASSPGTGGYGYTF; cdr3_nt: TGTGCCAGCAGCCCCGGGACTGGGGGCTATGGCTACACCTTC
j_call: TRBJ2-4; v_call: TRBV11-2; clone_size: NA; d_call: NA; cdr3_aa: CASSLKNIQYF; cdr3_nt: TGTGCCAGCAGCCTAAAAAACATTCAGTACTTC
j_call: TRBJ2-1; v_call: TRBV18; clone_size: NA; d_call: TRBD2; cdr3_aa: CASSRGEGGTYNEQFF; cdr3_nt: TGTGCCAGCTCACGAGGGGAGGGTGGTACCTACAATGAGCAGTTCTTC
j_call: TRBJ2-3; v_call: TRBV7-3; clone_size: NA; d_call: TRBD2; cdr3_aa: CASSRGKRGGTDTQYF; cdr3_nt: TGTGCCAGCAGCCGGGGAAAGCGGGGGGGCACAGATACGCAGTATTTT
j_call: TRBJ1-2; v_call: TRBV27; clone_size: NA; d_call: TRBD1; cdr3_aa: CASRSDRGRVYGYTF; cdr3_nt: TGTGCCAGCAGATCGGACAGGGGGCGGGTCTATGGCTACACCTTC
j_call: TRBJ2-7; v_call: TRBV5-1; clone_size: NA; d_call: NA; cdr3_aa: CASSPVGITEQYF; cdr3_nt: TGCGCCAGCAGCCCGGTCGGTATAACGGAGCAGTACTTC
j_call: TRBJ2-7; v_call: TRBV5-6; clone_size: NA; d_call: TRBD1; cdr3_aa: CASSSATGQGFEQYF; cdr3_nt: TGTGCCAGCAGTTCCGCCACCGGACAGGGTTTCGAGCAGTACTTC
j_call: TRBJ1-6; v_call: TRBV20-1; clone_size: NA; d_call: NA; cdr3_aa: CSAPGPGLLHF; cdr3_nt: TGCAGTGCTCCTGGACCGGGACTCCTCCACTTT
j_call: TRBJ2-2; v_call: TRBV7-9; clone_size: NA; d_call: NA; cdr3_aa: CASRYGIGELFF; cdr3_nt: TGTGCCAGCAGGTACGGGATCGGGGAGCTGTTTTTT
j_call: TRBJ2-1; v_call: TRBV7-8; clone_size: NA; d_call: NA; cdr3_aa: CASSLLSRESYNEQFF; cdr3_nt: TGTGCCAGCAGCTTACTAAGCAGGGAATCCTACAATGAGCAGTTCTTC
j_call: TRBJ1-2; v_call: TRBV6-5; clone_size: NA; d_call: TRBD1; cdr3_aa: CASSYSRQGGNYGYTF; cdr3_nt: TGTGCCAGCAGTTACTCGAGACAGGGCGGTAACTATGGCTACACCTTC
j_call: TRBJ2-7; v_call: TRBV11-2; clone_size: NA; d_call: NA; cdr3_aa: CASSLDGTPGGREQYF; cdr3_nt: TGTGCCAGCAGCTTAGATGGGACACCGGGAGGTCGCGAGCAGTACTTC
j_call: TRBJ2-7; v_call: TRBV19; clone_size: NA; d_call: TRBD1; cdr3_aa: CASSDRGNLYEQYF; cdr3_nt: TGTGCCAGTTCTGACAGGGGGAATCTCTACGAGCAGTACTTC
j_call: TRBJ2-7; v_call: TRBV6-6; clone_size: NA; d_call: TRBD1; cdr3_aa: CASSYFPTGGPGEQYF; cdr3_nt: TGTGCCAGCAGTTACTTTCCGACAGGGGGCCCAGGCGAGCAGTACTTC
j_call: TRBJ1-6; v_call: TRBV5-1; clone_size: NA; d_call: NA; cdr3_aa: CASSLATISPLHF; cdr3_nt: TGCGCCAGCAGCTTGGCCACTATCTCACCCCTCCACTTT
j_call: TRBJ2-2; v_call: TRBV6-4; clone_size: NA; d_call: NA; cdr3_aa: CASSDFAGTGELFF; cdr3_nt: TGTGCCAGCAGTGATTTTGCGGGCACCGGGGAGCTGTTTTTT
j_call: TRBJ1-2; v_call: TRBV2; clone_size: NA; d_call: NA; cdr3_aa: CASVQGLGYGYTF; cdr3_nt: TGTGCCAGCGTACAGGGTCTTGGCTATGGCTACACCTTC
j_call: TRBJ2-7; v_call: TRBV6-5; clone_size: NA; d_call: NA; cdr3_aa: CASRLTPYEQYF; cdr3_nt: TGTGCCAGCAGGCTAACTCCCTACGAGCAGTACTTC
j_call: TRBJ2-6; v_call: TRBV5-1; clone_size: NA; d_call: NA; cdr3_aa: CASHSGGTVFTGANVLTF; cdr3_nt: TGCGCCAGCCACTCCGGCGGGACTGTCTTTACTGGGGCCAACGTCCTGACTTTC
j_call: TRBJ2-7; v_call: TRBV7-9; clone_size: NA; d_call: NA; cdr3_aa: CASSFLPHEQYF; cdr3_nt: TGTGCCAGCAGCTTCCTCCCTCACGAGCAGTACTTC
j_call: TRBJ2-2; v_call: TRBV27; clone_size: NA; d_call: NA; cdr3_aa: CASKFRENTGELFF; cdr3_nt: TGTGCCAGCAAATTCAGGGAGAACACCGGGGAGCTGTTTTTT
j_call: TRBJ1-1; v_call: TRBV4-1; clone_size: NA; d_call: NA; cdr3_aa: CASSRLLQGTEAFF; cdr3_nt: TGCGCCAGCAGCCGTCTGCTCCAGGGCACTGAAGCTTTCTTT
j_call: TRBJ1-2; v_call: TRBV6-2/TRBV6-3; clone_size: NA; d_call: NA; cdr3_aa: CASSYVTAPYGYTF; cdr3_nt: TGTGCCAGCAGTTATGTTACAGCTCCCTATGGCTACACCTTC
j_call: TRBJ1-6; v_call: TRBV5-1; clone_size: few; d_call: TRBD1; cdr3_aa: CASSLDPGGASPLHF; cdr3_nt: TGCGCCAGCAGCTTGGATCCAGGGGGCGCTTCACCCCTCCACTTT
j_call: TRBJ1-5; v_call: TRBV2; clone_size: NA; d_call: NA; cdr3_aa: CASSETTLNNQPQHF; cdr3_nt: TGTGCCAGCAGTGAAACGACACTTAACAATCAGCCCCAGCATTTT
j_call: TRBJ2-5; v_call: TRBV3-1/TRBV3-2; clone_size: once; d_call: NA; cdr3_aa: CASSLFERETQYF; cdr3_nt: TGTGCCAGCAGCCTTTTCGAGAGGGAGACCCAGTACTTC
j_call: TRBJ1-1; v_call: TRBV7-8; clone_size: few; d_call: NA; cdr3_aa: CASSQGGGTAVSGAFF; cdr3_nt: TGTGCCAGCAGCCAAGGAGGCGGGACCGCCGTCTCGGGAGCTTTCTTT
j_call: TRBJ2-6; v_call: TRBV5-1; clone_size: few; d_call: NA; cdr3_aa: CASSLPGSGANVLTF; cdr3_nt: TGCGCCAGCAGCCTCCCGGGCTCTGGGGCCAACGTCCTGACTTTC
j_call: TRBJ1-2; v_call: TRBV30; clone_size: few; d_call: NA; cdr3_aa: CAWNRGRGGYTF; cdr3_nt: TGTGCCTGGAACCGGGGGAGGGGTGGCTACACCTTC
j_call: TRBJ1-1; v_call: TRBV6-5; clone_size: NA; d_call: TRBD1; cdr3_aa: CASGDRNTEAFF; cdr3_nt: TGTGCCAGCGGGGACAGAAACACTGAAGCTTTCTTT